This record covers a single T cell receptor (beta chain). The data were obtained in a study of blood T cell repertoires in COVID-19. At the level of the study: Samples taken during acute and convalescent COVID-19 were collected in the United States, Italy and Spain.

Under the authors' procedure: Quantification of nucleated cells was approximated via reference gene primer amplification. The table came from immunoSEQ multiplex PCR; TCRdb's copy has only in-frame clones and leaves some out. V and J calls and clone size come straight from that table; D and trimming were deduced from the DNA. The table shows some 180,000 clones, with about three quarters occurring only once. The CDR3 loop spans 14 amino acids. Germline V gene sequence: CDR1 SGHRS, CDR2 YFSETQ. The germline V and J ends were trimmed by 4 bases and 4 bases, with 14 bases remaining between them. The V and J genes are TRBV5-1 and TRBJ2-5; tentatively, D is TRBD1 (5 bases). The sample consisted of peripheral blood. The receptor was isolated from a woman older than 75 with active or convalescent COVID-19. The CDR3 nucleotides are TGCGCCAGCAGCCCGAGCCAGGGTCCAGAGACCCAGTACTTC. Its translation: CASSPSQGPETQYF.